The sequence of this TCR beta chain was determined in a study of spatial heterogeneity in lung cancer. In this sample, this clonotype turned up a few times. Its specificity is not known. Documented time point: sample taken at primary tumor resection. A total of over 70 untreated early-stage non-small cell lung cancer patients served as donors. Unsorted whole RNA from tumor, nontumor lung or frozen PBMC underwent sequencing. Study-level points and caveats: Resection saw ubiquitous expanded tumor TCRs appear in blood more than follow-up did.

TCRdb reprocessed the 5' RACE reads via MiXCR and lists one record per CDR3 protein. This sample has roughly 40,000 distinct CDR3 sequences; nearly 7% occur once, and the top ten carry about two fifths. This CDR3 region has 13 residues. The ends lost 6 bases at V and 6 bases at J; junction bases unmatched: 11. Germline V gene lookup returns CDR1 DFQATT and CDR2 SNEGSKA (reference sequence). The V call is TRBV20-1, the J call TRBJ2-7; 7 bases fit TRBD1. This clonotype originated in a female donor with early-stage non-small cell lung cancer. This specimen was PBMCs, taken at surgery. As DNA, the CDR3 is TGCAGTGCCTTCTCGGGACAGCTCTCCGAGCAGTACTTC. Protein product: CSAFSGQLSEQYF.